The source of this T cell receptor beta chain is a study of CD8 T cells in ankylosing spondylitis. Germline values: CDR1 SGHTA, CDR2 FQGNSA. The CDR3 length is 13 residues. Trimming stripped 5 bases from V and 6 bases from J, with 12 bases between. Points from the study as a whole: Matched ankylosing spondylitis synovial fluid reportedly contained a significantly enriched population of disease-linked clones. Some of these motif variants have turned up before, in reports on reactive arthritis synovial fluid and blood. Characteristic, it appeared, of ankylosing spondylitis blood was a TCR beta motif of roughly eight highly homologous variants.

This clonotype appeared a few times. What it binds is unknown. Quantitative 5'-RACE with molecular barcodes produced the TCR beta libraries. TCRdb re-derived calls from the 5' RACE reads in MiXCR, one entry per CDR3 protein. Found here are hundreds of thousands of distinct CDR3 sequences, 20% to 30% of them singletons; the top ten hold 0.89%. This sequence was found in a male donor with ankylosing spondylitis. The sequenced material came from blood, either unsorted or a sorted T cell fraction (not recorded which). The rearrangement uses TRBV7-2 and TRBJ2-3; D is ambiguous. The CDR3 region is CASSRITTDTQYF. CDR3 bases: TGTGCCAGCAGCCGGATCACGACCGATACGCAGTATTTT.